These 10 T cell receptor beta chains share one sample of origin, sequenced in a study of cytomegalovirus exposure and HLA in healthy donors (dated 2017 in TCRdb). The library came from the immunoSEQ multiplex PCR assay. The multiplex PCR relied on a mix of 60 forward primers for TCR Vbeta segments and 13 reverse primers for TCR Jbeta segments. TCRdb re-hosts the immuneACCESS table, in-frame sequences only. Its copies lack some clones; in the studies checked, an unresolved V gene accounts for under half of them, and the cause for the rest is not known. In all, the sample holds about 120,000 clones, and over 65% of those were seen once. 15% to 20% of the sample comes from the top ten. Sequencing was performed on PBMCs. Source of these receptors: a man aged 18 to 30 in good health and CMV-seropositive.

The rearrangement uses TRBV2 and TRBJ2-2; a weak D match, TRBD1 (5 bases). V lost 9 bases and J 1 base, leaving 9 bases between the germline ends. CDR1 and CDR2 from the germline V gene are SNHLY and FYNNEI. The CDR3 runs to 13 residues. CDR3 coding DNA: TGTGCCAGGCAGGGTTTGAACACCGGGGAGCTGTTTTTT. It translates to CARQGLNTGELFF.

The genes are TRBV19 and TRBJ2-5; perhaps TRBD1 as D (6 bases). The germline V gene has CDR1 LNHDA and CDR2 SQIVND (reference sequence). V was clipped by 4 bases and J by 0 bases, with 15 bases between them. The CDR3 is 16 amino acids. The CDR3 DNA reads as TGTGCCAGTAGTACAGGGGCAGGGCTGGACCAAGAGACCCAGTACTTC. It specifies CASSTGAGLDQETQYF.

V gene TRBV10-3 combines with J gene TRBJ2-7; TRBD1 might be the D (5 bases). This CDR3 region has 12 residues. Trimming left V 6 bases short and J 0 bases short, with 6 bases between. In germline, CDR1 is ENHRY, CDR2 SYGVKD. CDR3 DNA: TGTGCCATCAGGGACAACTCCTACGAGCAGTACTTC. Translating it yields CAIRDNSYEQYF.

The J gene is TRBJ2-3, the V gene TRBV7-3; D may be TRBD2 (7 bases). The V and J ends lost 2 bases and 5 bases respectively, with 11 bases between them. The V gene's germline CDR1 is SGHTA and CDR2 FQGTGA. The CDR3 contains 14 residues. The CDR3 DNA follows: TGTGCCAGCAGCTTACGGGGGGCCGGAGATACGCAGTATTTT. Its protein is CASSLRGAGDTQYF.

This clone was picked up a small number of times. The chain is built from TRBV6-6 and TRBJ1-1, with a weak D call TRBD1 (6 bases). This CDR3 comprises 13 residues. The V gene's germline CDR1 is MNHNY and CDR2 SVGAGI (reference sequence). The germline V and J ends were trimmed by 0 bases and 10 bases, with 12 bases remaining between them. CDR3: CASSYSSGAGAFF. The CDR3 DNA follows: TGTGCCAGCAGTTACTCCTCAGGGGCCGGAGCTTTCTTT.

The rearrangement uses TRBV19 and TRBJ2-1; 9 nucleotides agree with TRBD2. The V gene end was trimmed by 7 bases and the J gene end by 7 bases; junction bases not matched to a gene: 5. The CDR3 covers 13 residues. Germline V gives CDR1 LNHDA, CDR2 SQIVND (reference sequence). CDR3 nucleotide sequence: TGTGCCAGTACGGCGGGGGGGTGGAATGAGCAGTTCTTC. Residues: CASTAGGWNEQFF.

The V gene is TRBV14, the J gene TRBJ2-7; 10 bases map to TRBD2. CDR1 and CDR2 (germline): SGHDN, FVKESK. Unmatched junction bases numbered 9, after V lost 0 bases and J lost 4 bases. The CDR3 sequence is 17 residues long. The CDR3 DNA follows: TGTGCCAGCAGCCAAGATGTTAGGCTAGCGGGGGTGTACGAGCAGTACTTC. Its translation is CASSQDVRLAGVYEQYF.

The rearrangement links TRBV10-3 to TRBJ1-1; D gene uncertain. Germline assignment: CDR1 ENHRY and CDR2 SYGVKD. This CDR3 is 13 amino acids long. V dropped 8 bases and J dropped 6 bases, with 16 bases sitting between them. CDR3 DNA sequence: TGTGCCATCGGTCTGAGCACAGCCGCTGAAGCTTTCTTT. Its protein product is CAIGLSTAAEAFF.

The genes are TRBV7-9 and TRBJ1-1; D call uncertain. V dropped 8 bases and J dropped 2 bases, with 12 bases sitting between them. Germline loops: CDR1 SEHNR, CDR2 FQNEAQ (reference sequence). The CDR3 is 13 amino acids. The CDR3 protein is CASRAEYNTEAFF. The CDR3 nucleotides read TGTGCCAGCCGAGCCGAATACAACACTGAAGCTTTCTTT. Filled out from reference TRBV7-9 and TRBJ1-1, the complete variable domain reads DTGVSQNPRHKITKRGQNVTFRCDPISEHNRLYWYRQTLGQGPEFLTYFQNEAQLEKSRLLSDRFSAERPKGSFSTLEIQRTEQGDSAMYLCASRAEYNTEAFFGQGTRLTVV.

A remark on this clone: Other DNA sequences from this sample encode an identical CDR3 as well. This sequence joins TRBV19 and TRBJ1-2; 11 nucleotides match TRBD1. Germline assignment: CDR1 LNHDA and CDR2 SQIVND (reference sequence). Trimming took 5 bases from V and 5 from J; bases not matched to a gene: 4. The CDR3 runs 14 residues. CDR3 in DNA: TGTGCCAGTAGTCCTGGACAGGGGGCTTATGGCTACACCTTC. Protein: CASSPGQGAYGYTF.